One and the same sample provided the 24 T cell receptor beta chains below, sequenced in a study of beta chain features in type 1 diabetes. No antigen is known for these receptors. Broader study findings: All four CD4+ subsets of Type 1 diabetes patients contained TCRB CDR3s that were moderately but significantly shorter.

Sequencing targeted expressed TCRB transcripts, as all isolated RNA had been reverse transcribed. TCRdb's table, derived via immunoSEQ multiplex PCR, lists solely in-frame clones and lacks some. The sample yields some 110,000 clones, 15% to 20% seen once. The sequenced sample was central memory CD4+ T cells from blood. Source of these receptors: a man aged 30 to 39 with type 1 diabetes.

The chain employs TRBV7-2 and TRBJ2-6; D ambiguous. CDR3 length: 13 amino acids. Germline values: CDR1 SGHTA, CDR2 FQGNSA. Trimming took 4 bases from V and 0 from J, leaving 1 base between them. This CDR3 reads CASSYSGANVLTF. The CDR3 nucleotides are TGTGCCAGCAGCTACTCTGGGGCCAACGTCCTGACTTTC.

V usage is TRBV5-5 and J usage is TRBJ2-7; a possible D gene is TRBD1 (5 bases). CDR3 length equals 14 residues. Germline-derived CDR1 and CDR2 are SGHKS and YYEKEE (reference sequence). V dropped 2 bases and J dropped 4 bases, with 13 bases sitting between them. CDR3 coding DNA: TGTGCCAGCAGCTTTAGACAGCCCCCATACGAGCAGTACTTC. Its protein is CASSFRQPPYEQYF.

The chain joins TRBV9 to TRBJ2-7, with 7 bases identical to TRBD1. CDR3 size: 14 residues. The V segment lost 3 bases and the J segment 3 bases; nucleotides outside the gene matches: 6. CDR1 and CDR2 from the germline V gene are SGDLS and YYNGEE. The CDR3, as DNA: TGTGCCAGCAGCGCCCAGGGGGAAGGCTACGAGCAGTACTTC. Its translation: CASSAQGEGYEQYF. Combining the CDR3 with reference TRBV9 and TRBJ2-7 gives the whole variable domain DSGVTQTPKHLITATGQRVTLRCSPRSGDLSVYWYQQSLDQGLQFLIQYYNGEERAKGNILERFSAQQFPDLHSELNLSSLELGDSALYFCASSAQGEGYEQYFGPGTRLTVT.

V usage is TRBV7-2 and J usage is TRBJ2-7, with TRBD2 matching 9 bases. The V segment lost 3 bases and the J segment 6 bases; nucleotides outside the gene matches: 6. Germline loops: CDR1 SGHTA, CDR2 FQGNSA. The CDR3 consists of 14 residues. CDR3 sequence (DNA): TGTGCCAGCAGCTTTGCGGGGGGGCCCGGCGAGCAGTACTTC. It encodes CASSFAGGPGEQYF.

This sequence joins TRBV7-9 and TRBJ1-4; 7 bases map to TRBD1. The germline gives CDR1 SEHNR, CDR2 FQNEAQ (reference sequence). V shed 8 bases and J 6 bases; nucleotides not matched to a gene: 6. This CDR3 region has 13 residues. The CDR3 nucleotides are TGTGCCAGCCGGATTGGACAGGATGAAAAACTGTTTTTT. It translates to CASRIGQDEKLFF.

This clone was detected many times. The chain couples TRBV5-1 to TRBJ2-3; D gene unclear. The CDR3 consists of 14 residues. The V gene's germline CDR1 is SGHRS and CDR2 YFSETQ. Trimming took off 1 base at V and 3 bases at J, with 9 bases between the two ends. CDR3 coding DNA: TGCGCCAGCAGCTTGTTACAGACGACAGATACGCAGTATTTT. Translating it yields CASSLLQTTDTQYF.

The table lists this clone with a few counts. This chain links TRBV4-3 with TRBJ1-2; D possibly corresponds to TRBD1 (6 bases). This CDR3 is built from 16 residues. V lost 1 base and J lost 2, with 14 bases in between. Germline V CDR1 and CDR2: LGHNA, YSLEER. The CDR3 reads CASSQAGAGVNYGYTF. The CDR3 nucleotides read TGCGCCAGCAGCCAAGCGGGGGCAGGGGTCAACTATGGCTACACCTTC.

About this clone itself: With a much larger clone just one base away, this may be a read error. The J gene is TRBJ2-1, the V gene TRBV5-4, with D maybe TRBD1 (5 bases). The CDR3 length is 15 residues. CDR1 and CDR2 (germline): SGHNT, YYREEE (reference sequence). The CDR3 region is CSSSYTGGTYNEQFF. The CDR3 bases are TGTTCCAGCAGCTACACAGGCGGCACCTACAATGAGCAGTTCTTC.

V usage is TRBV5-1 and J usage is TRBJ1-2; 8 positions agree with TRBD1. The CDR3 totals 14 residues. Germline CDR1 and CDR2: SGHRS and YFSETQ. The junction had 6 bases not matched to a gene; V was cut back by 4 bases and J by 4 bases. CDR3 DNA: TGCGCCAGCAGCGGACAGGGATATCCCTATGGCTACACCTTC. Its translation is CASSGQGYPYGYTF.

This chain uses TRBV29-1 with TRBJ2-5; 7 bases fit TRBD2. Germline CDR1 and CDR2: SQVTM and ANQGSEA. The junction had 9 bases not matched to a gene; V was cut back by 2 bases and J by 9 bases. The CDR3 sequence is 13 residues long. DNA of the CDR3: TGCAGCGTTGAAAGTTGGGGGGGTGTAGCCCAGTACTTC. Translation: CSVESWGGVAQYF.

This clone was picked up a small number of times. V is TRBV18 and J is TRBJ2-7; D is possibly TRBD1 (6 bases). Germline lookup yields CDR1 KGHSH and CDR2 LQKENI. CDR3 size: 14 residues. V lost 5 bases and J 2 bases, leaving 13 bases between the germline ends. The CDR3 sequence: CASSSRQEPYEQYF. Written as DNA, the CDR3 is TGTGCCAGCTCATCCAGACAGGAGCCCTACGAGCAGTACTTC.

This clone appeared a few times. The chain recombines TRBV2 with TRBJ2-1, with a weak D call TRBD1 (8 bases). The CDR3 totals 13 residues. Germline lookup yields CDR1 SNHLY and CDR2 FYNNEI. V shed 7 bases and J shed 9 bases, with 16 bases lying between them. CDR3 sequence reads: CASNGQGGSEQFF. CDR3 coding DNA: TGTGCCAGCAATGGACAGGGAGGGAGTGAGCAGTTCTTC.

The chain combines TRBV11-2 with TRBJ2-2; D is unclear. The V end lost 5 bases, the J end lost 3 bases, and 10 bases lay between the germline ends. Germline CDR1 reads SGHAT; CDR2 reads FQNNGV. The CDR3 is made up of 14 amino acids. The DNA for the CDR3 is TGTGCCAGCAGCCCCTCACACTACACCGGGGAGCTGTTTTTT. Its translation: CASSPSHYTGELFF.

The chain employs TRBV2 and TRBJ2-7; 7 nucleotides line up with TRBD2. The germline V gene encodes CDR1 SNHLY and CDR2 FYNNEI. The CDR3 runs 13 residues. V lost 6 bases to trimming and J lost 3 bases; unmatched junction nucleotides: 5. The DNA for the CDR3 is TGTGCCAGCAGCCAAGCGGGGAACTACGAGCAGTACTTC. This codes for CASSQAGNYEQYF.

This rearrangement joins TRBV30 to TRBJ2-7; D is uncertain. V lost 4 bases and J lost 0, with 10 bases in between. The CDR3 consists of 13 residues. Germline lookup yields CDR1 GTSNPN and CDR2 SVGIG (reference sequence). Written as DNA, the CDR3 is TGTGCCTGGAAGTCGAAAGACTCCTACGAGCAGTACTTC. Encoded protein: CAWKSKDSYEQYF.

This clone was counted a few times. V is TRBV20-1 and J is TRBJ2-5; D possibly corresponds to TRBD2 (6 bases). This CDR3 region has 11 residues. V lost 4 bases to trimming and J lost 4 bases, with 7 bases between them. Germline V lookup: CDR1 DFQATT, CDR2 SNEGSKA (reference sequence). DNA of the CDR3: TGCAGTGCTAAACTAGCAGAGACCCAGTACTTC. It encodes CSAKLAETQYF.

This clone was picked up a small number of times. This rearrangement joins TRBV6-1 to TRBJ2-5; 7 nucleotides align to TRBD2. In germline, CDR1 is MNHNS, CDR2 SASEGT. This CDR3 is 15 amino acids long. J was trimmed by 2 bases and V by 2 bases; bases with no gene match: 5. CDR3 bases: TGTGCCAGCAGTGAACTAGCGGTGGGACAAGAGACCCAGTACTTC. This sequence encodes CASSELAVGQETQYF.

The J gene is TRBJ1-2, the V gene TRBV15, with D possibly being TRBD1 (5 bases). The CDR3 covers 12 residues. Germline assignment: CDR1 LNHNV and CDR2 YYDKDF (reference sequence). V dropped 5 bases and J dropped 4 bases, with 8 bases sitting between them. The CDR3 nucleotides are TGTGCCACCAGCTCAGGGACCTATGGCTACACCTTC. Amino acids: CATSSGTYGYTF.

The rearrangement links TRBV19 to TRBJ2-7; D perhaps matches TRBD2 (6 bases). The V gene lost 5 bases and the J gene lost 4 bases, with 15 bases spanning the gap. Germline V gene data show CDR1 as LNHDA and CDR2 as SQIVND (reference sequence). The CDR3 runs to 14 residues. The CDR3 spells CASSPRVAVYEQYF. The CDR3 DNA reads as TGTGCCAGTAGTCCCCGGGTAGCGGTGTACGAGCAGTACTTC. Full variable domain (outside the CDR3, taken from reference TRBV19 and TRBJ2-7): DGGITQSPKYLFRKEGQNVTLSCEQNLNHDAMYWYRQDPGQGLRLIYYSQIVNDFQKGDIAEGYSVSREKKESFPLTVTSAQKNPTAFYLCASSPRVAVYEQYFGPGTRLTVT.

This clone was counted many times. The rearrangement joins TRBV6-1 to TRBJ2-7; 9 nucleotides align to TRBD2. CDR1 MNHNS and CDR2 SASEGT come from the germline V gene. This CDR3 is built from 16 residues. V was clipped by 0 bases and J by 9 bases; unmatched bases: 12. In DNA, the CDR3 is TGTGCCAGCAGTGAAGCTAGCGGGGGAAGCTACGTCGTGCAGTACTTC. As protein: CASSEASGGSYVVQYF.

The sample holds many counts of this clone. The rearrangement links TRBV2 to TRBJ1-2, with a tentative D call TRBD1 (5 bases). This CDR3 has 13 residues. Germline CDR1 is SNHLY and CDR2 is FYNNEI. V lost 6 bases, J lost 0 bases, and 8 bases lay in between. The CDR3 DNA reads TGTGCCAGCAGGGACACAGCTAACTATGGCTACACCTTC. Translated, it gives CASRDTANYGYTF.

The sample holds a few counts of this clone. The chain employs TRBV5-8 and TRBJ2-3; maybe TRBD1 (7 bases). CDR3 size: 15 residues. The V end lost 5 bases, the J end lost 0 bases, and 13 bases lay between the germline ends. Germline V gene lookup returns CDR1 SGHTS and CDR2 YDEGEE. CDR3 DNA sequence: TGTGCCAGCAGTTTACAGGGGACTAGCACAGATACGCAGTATTTT. Its protein product is CASSLQGTSTDTQYF.

This clone showed up just a few times. This chain joins TRBV6-6 and TRBJ2-1, with D tentatively TRBD2 (6 bases). The CDR3 extends over 14 amino acids. V shed 4 bases and J shed 4 bases, with 11 bases lying between them. Germline values: CDR1 MNHNY, CDR2 SVGAGI (reference sequence). The CDR3 spells CASSLRGTYNEQFF. CDR3 DNA: TGTGCCAGCAGTTTACGGGGGACTTACAATGAGCAGTTCTTC.

This clone was seen a handful of times. This chain links TRBV19 with TRBJ1-6, with 7 bases that match TRBD1. This CDR3 region has 13 residues. The J segment lost 10 bases and the V segment lost 8 bases, leaving 8 bases of the junction unmatched. Germline V CDR1 and CDR2: LNHDA, SQIVND (reference sequence). The CDR3 reads CASSQGINSPLHF. The CDR3 coding sequence is TGTGCCAGTTCACAGGGGATAAACTCACCCCTCCACTTT.